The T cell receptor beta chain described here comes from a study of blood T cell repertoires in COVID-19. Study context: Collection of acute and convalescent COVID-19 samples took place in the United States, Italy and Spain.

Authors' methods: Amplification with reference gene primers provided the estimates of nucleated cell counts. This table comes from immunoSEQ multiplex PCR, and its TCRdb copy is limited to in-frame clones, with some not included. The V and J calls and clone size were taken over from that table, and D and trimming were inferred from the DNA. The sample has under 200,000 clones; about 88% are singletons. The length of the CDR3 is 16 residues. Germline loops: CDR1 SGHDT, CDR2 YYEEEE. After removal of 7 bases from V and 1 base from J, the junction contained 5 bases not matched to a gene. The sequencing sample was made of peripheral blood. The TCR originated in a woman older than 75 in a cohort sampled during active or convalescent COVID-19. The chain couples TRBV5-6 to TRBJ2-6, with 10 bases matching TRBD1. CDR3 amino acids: CASFDRGLSGANVLTF. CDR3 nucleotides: TGTGCCAGCTTCGACAGGGGGCTATCTGGGGCCAACGTCCTGACTTTC. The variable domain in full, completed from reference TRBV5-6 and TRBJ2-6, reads DAGVTQSPTHLIKTRGQQVTLRCSPKSGHDTVSWYQQALGQGPQFIFQYYEEEERQRGNFPDRFSGHQFPNYSSELNVNALLLGDSALYLCASFDRGLSGANVLTFGAGSRLTVL.